This TCR beta chain is from a study of T cell responses to AZD1222 COVID-19 vaccine. Study as a whole: Second-dose schedules of about 4 or about 12 weeks were combined.

The CDR3 contains 15 residues. Germline CDR1 reads MNHNS; CDR2 reads SASEGT. Sequencing used immunoSEQ multiplex PCR; TCRdb keeps in-frame clones, though not all of them. The table shows 90,000 to 130,000 clones, with around 93% occurring only once. Concerning this clone: Its antigen is currently unknown. At one boundary the junction diverges from the germline segment, which might be a read error.

General study findings and limits: Clonal diversity was possibly underestimated, and white British individuals and females predominated among donors. Repertoire samples came only from after the peak T cell response. Reports say nearly half of spike-specific TCRs go after unmutated variant regions.

The chain joins TRBV6-1 to TRBJ1-3; no firm D call. The material was peripheral blood, obtained on day 0 of AZD1222 vaccination. The TCR sequence derives from an adult in good health. CDR3 amino acids: CASNEILYSGNTIYF. Here the CDR3 DNA reads TGTGCCAGCAATGAAATTTTATACTCTGGAAACACCATATATTTT.